The 29 T cell receptor beta chains below were found in one sample sequenced in a study of technical replicates of blood from several donors. Using immunoSEQ multiplex PCR, the repertoire was profiled, and TCRdb retains in-frame clones only, with some absent. The sample holds around 80,000 clones, nearly 98% seen once. The sequenced sample consisted of T cells isolated from PBMCs. These TCRs come from a human donor in good health.

The sample holds one count of this clone. V and J are TRBV7-2 and TRBJ2-7; 7 nucleotides line up with TRBD2. This CDR3 is built from 16 residues. V trimming: 5 bases; J trimming: 0 bases; junction bases outside the gene matches: 10. In germline, CDR1 is SGHTA, CDR2 FQGNSA. The CDR3: CASSLSGDYSSYEQYF. As DNA, the CDR3 is TGTGCCAGCAGCCTCTCGGGGGACTACTCCTCCTACGAGCAGTACTTC.

The rearrangement uses TRBV2 and TRBJ1-2; D is undetermined. This CDR3 comprises 15 residues. Trimming took 4 bases from V and 0 from J, leaving 12 bases between them. Germline V lookup: CDR1 SNHLY, CDR2 FYNNEI. This chain's CDR3 is CASSASGAANYGYTF. DNA of the CDR3: TGTGCCAGCAGTGCCAGTGGTGCCGCTAACTATGGCTACACCTTC.

This sequence joins TRBV7-2 and TRBJ1-1; D is possibly TRBD1 (6 bases). Trimming removed 5 bases at V and 4 bases at J, with 17 bases between. Germline values: CDR1 SGHTA, CDR2 FQGNSA. The CDR3 length is 15 residues. In nucleotides, the CDR3 is TGTGCCAGCAGCCGAAGGACAGTTGTGGGCACTGAAGCTTTCTTT. This codes for CASSRRTVVGTEAFF.

This chain links TRBV28 with TRBJ2-2, with 8 positions matching TRBD1. The junction had 6 bases not matched to a gene; V was cut back by 6 bases and J by 3 bases. CDR1 is MDHEN and CDR2 is SYDVKM in the germline V gene. The CDR3 covers 15 residues. The CDR3 is CASSSTGGYTGELFF. CDR3 bases: TGTGCCAGCAGCAGTACAGGGGGGTACACCGGGGAGCTGTTTTTT.

The chain uses TRBV30 and TRBJ1-1; TRBD1 matches at 9 bases. CDR3 length: 13 amino acids. Looked up from germline, CDR1 is GTSNPN and CDR2 is SVGIG (reference sequence). Trimming at V came to 2 bases and at J to 3 bases, leaving 1 base not matched to a gene. The CDR3, as DNA: TGTGCCTGGAGTCGGGACAGGGACACTGAAGCTTTCTTT. It is translated as CAWSRDRDTEAFF. Based on the CDR3 plus reference TRBV30 and TRBJ1-1, the full variable domain is SQTIHQWPATLVQPVGSPLSLECTVEGTSNPNLYWYRQAAGRGLQLLFYSVGIGQISSEVPQNLSASRPQDRQFILSSKKLLLSDSGFYLCAWSRDRDTEAFFGQGTRLTVV.

The chain links TRBV2 to TRBJ2-7; TRBD1 is a possible D gene (6 bases). V lost 4 bases and J lost 2, with 15 bases in between. Germline CDR1 reads SNHLY; CDR2 reads FYNNEI. The CDR3 consists of 15 residues. The CDR3 coding sequence is TGTGCCAGCAGTGTAGGACCAGGGGCCACCTACGAGCAGTACTTC. It specifies CASSVGPGATYEQYF.

This rearrangement joins TRBV9 to TRBJ2-7, with 15 nucleotides matching TRBD2. Germline V gene sequence: CDR1 SGDLS, CDR2 YYNGEE. This CDR3 contains 16 residues. J was trimmed by 4 bases and V by 4 bases; bases with no gene match: 6. In nucleotides, the CDR3 is TGTGCCAGCAGCCGGACTAGCGGGAGGGCCCCGTACGAGCAGTACTTC. Protein: CASSRTSGRAPYEQYF.

This clone was seen once. V gene TRBV4-1 combines with J gene TRBJ2-5, with TRBD1 matching over 7 bases. CDR1 is MGHRA and CDR2 is YSYEKL in the germline V gene. The ends lost 1 base at V and 4 bases at J; junction bases unmatched: 6. CDR3 length: 15 amino acids. The CDR3 region is CASSQVGRGTETQYF. The CDR3 DNA reads TGCGCCAGCAGCCAAGTCGGCAGGGGGACAGAGACCCAGTACTTC.

The chain is built from TRBV4-1 and TRBJ2-7; D unclear. The germline V gene has CDR1 MGHRA and CDR2 YSYEKL. The V gene lost 1 base and the J gene lost 0 bases, with 10 bases spanning the gap. This CDR3 has 15 residues. The CDR3 is CASSQVGLSSYEQYF. CDR3 nucleotides: TGCGCCAGCAGCCAAGTGGGCCTCTCCTCCTACGAGCAGTACTTC.

The chain links TRBV7-8 to TRBJ2-1; 10 nucleotides agree with TRBD2. There are 19 residues in the CDR3. After removal of 4 bases from V and 8 bases from J, the junction contained 20 bases not matched to a gene. CDR1 is SGHVS and CDR2 is FQNEAQ in the germline V gene. The CDR3 loop reads CASSSPYSFGIAGGHEQFF. CDR3 nucleotide sequence: TGTGCCAGCAGCTCACCATATTCTTTTGGGATAGCGGGGGGCCATGAGCAGTTCTTC.

This chain connects TRBV9 to TRBJ1-1; D is perhaps TRBD1 (6 bases). This CDR3 has 17 residues. V was clipped by 5 bases and J by 0 bases, with 20 bases between them. Germline V lookup: CDR1 SGDLS, CDR2 YYNGEE. CDR3 DNA sequence: TGTGCCAGCAGTGACCCAAGGGGGGGCCCTTTGAACACTGAAGCTTTCTTT. Protein sequence: CASSDPRGGPLNTEAFF.

This chain connects TRBV30 to TRBJ2-2; tentative D call: TRBD1 (6 bases). There are 15 residues in the CDR3. Trimming took 3 bases from V and 1 from J, leaving 12 bases between them. Germline CDR1 and CDR2: GTSNPN and SVGIG (reference sequence). The CDR3 loop is CAWRPRGLNTGELFF. In nucleotides, the CDR3 is TGTGCCTGGAGACCCAGGGGATTGAACACCGGGGAGCTGTTTTTT.

This chain links TRBV6-1 with TRBJ1-1, with TRBD1 as a possible D gene (5 bases). Trimming stripped 7 bases from V and 0 bases from J, with 15 bases between. Germline V lookup: CDR1 MNHNS, CDR2 SASEGT. The CDR3 runs to 15 residues. CDR3 amino acids: CASNYGDSLNTEAFF. The CDR3 DNA follows: TGTGCCAGCAACTACGGAGACAGTTTGAACACTGAAGCTTTCTTT.

The gene calls are TRBV9 and TRBJ2-2, with D perhaps matching TRBD1 (5 bases). This CDR3 contains 14 residues. V lost 3 bases and J lost 4, with 10 bases in between. Looked up from germline, CDR1 is SGDLS and CDR2 is YYNGEE. For the CDR3, the DNA is TGTGCCAGCAGCGAGAGGACACGCACCGGGGAGCTGTTTTTT. It translates to CASSERTRTGELFF.

The chain employs TRBV5-1 and TRBJ1-5; possibly TRBD1 for D (6 bases). The CDR3 sequence is 15 residues long. The germline V gene has CDR1 SGHRS and CDR2 YFSETQ. The V end lost 0 bases, the J end lost 5 bases, and 12 bases lay between the germline ends. The CDR3 DNA is TGCGCCAGCAGCTTGGCCGGACAGAGTTATCAGCCCCAGCATTTT. Translating it yields CASSLAGQSYQPQHF.

V is TRBV11-3 and J is TRBJ2-2, with D maybe TRBD1 (6 bases). Germline loops: CDR1 SGHNT, CDR2 YENEEA. V lost 2 bases, J lost 4 bases, and 11 bases lay in between. The CDR3 has 15 residues. The CDR3 sequence is CASSLLRGPTGELFF. CDR3 DNA: TGTGCCAGCAGCTTACTCAGGGGACCCACCGGGGAGCTGTTTTTT.

The J gene is TRBJ2-7, the V gene TRBV6-1, with 7 bases identical to TRBD2. The CDR3 consists of 14 residues. Germline CDR1 is MNHNS and CDR2 is SASEGT. V gave up 10 bases and J gave up 7 bases; unmatched junction bases: 16. The CDR3 reads CATTLGGRDLEQYF. The CDR3 DNA reads as TGTGCCACTACCCTGGGGGGGAGGGACTTGGAGCAGTACTTC.

The chain combines TRBV6-5 with TRBJ2-7, with TRBD1 matching over 9 bases. Germline CDR1 and CDR2: MNHEY and SVGAGI. V dropped 6 bases and J dropped 6; count of bases not matched to a gene: 12. The CDR3 totals 15 residues. The CDR3 protein is CASSTSGTGYLEQYF. CDR3 nucleotides: TGTGCCAGCAGCACGTCCGGGACAGGGTATCTCGAGCAGTACTTC.

V usage is TRBV5-1 and J usage is TRBJ1-3; TRBD1 is a possible D gene (6 bases). The CDR3 has 16 amino acids. V lost 4 bases to trimming and J lost 0 bases, with 14 bases between them. From germline, CDR1 is SGHRS and CDR2 YFSETQ. The chain's CDR3 is CASSPWTDHSGNTIYF. DNA of the CDR3: TGCGCCAGCAGCCCATGGACAGACCACTCTGGAAACACCATATATTTT.

This chain joins TRBV15 and TRBJ1-1, with TRBD1 matching over 9 bases. Trimming took 3 bases from V and 3 from J; bases not matched to a gene: 2. Germline loops: CDR1 LNHNV, CDR2 YYDKDF (reference sequence). This CDR3 comprises 14 residues. CDR3 sequence (DNA): TGTGCCACCAGCAGGGACAGGGGTTACACTGAAGCTTTCTTT. This codes for CATSRDRGYTEAFF.

The chain employs TRBV6-5 and TRBJ2-7; D is unclear. The CDR3 consists of 14 residues. CDR1 is MNHEY, CDR2 SVGAGI, per germline. Deletions cut 7 bases from V and 3 bases from J, with 16 bases between. Written as DNA, the CDR3 is TGTGCCAGCACCCAAAACAGTTATCGCTACGAGCAGTACTTC. Protein product: CASTQNSYRYEQYF.

The chain links TRBV21-1 to TRBJ1-1; the table's D call TRBD1 went unverified against the DNA. TRBV21-1 is a recognized pseudogene. The CDR3 spans 21 residues. CDR3 coding DNA: TGTGCCAGCAGCAAAGGTCGAGGACCGGGACAACCGAGAATTTTTTACACTGAAGCTTTCTTT. Amino acid sequence: CASSKGRGPGQPRIFYTEAFF.

This sequence joins TRBV19 and TRBJ2-5, with 8 bases identical to TRBD2. The CDR3 totals 15 residues. Germline values: CDR1 LNHDA, CDR2 SQIVND (reference sequence). V was clipped by 5 bases and J by 5 bases; unmatched bases: 10. Here the CDR3 reads CASSSGTRGSETQYF. The CDR3 DNA follows: TGTGCCAGTAGTTCCGGGACTAGAGGGTCGGAGACCCAGTACTTC.

The CDR3 sequence: CASRSTGSDEKLFF. For the CDR3, the DNA is TGTGCCAGCAGGTCAACAGGGTCGGATGAAAAACTGTTTTTT. V usage is TRBV27 and J usage is TRBJ1-4; TRBD1 is a possible D gene (6 bases). The V end was cut by 6 bases, the J end by 6 bases, with 14 bases between. Germline values: CDR1 MNHEY, CDR2 SMNVEV (reference sequence). CDR3 length: 14 residues.

This chain connects TRBV11-3 to TRBJ1-1; possibly TRBD1 for D (6 bases). The germline gives CDR1 SGHNT, CDR2 YENEEA. The length of the CDR3 is 14 residues. V lost 5 bases to trimming and J lost 1 base, with 11 bases between them. The CDR3 is CASSPRGQNTEAFF. In nucleotides, the CDR3 is TGTGCCAGCAGCCCACGGGGACAGAACACTGAAGCTTTCTTT.

This clone came up once. The J gene is TRBJ2-1, the V gene TRBV29-1, with D unresolved. Germline loops: CDR1 SQVTM, CDR2 ANQGSEA. The germline V and J ends were trimmed by 4 bases and 4 bases, with 8 bases remaining between them. The CDR3 runs to 12 residues. As DNA, the CDR3 is TGCAGCGTTGTAGAAACTTACAATGAGCAGTTCTTC. It yields the protein CSVVETYNEQFF.

The DNA for the CDR3 is TGTGCCAGCTCACCACCATTCGCAGATACGCAGTATTTT. It codes for CASSPPFADTQYF. The chain is built from TRBV18 and TRBJ2-3; D gene unclear. Deletions cut 0 bases from V and 4 bases from J, with 5 bases between. There are 13 residues in the CDR3. The germline CDR1 and CDR2 sequences are KGHSH and LQKENI.

V usage is TRBV7-9 and J usage is TRBJ2-2, with 9 bases identical to TRBD2. CDR3 size: 19 residues. Germline CDR1 and CDR2: SEHNR and FQNEAQ (reference sequence). V was clipped by 5 bases and J by 0 bases; unmatched bases: 13. CDR3 DNA sequence: TGTGCCAGCAGCCAAACTTATAGACTAGCGGAGGCGAACACCGGGGAGCTGTTTTTT. Its translation: CASSQTYRLAEANTGELFF.

As DNA, the CDR3 is TGTGCCAGCAGATCATCTCGGACACTACCGAACACTGAAGCTTTCTTT. Translated: CASRSSRTLPNTEAFF. The chain has TRBV2 and TRBJ1-1, with D possibly TRBD1 on 5 matching bases. Per germline, CDR1 SNHLY and CDR2 FYNNEI. This CDR3 is 16 amino acids long. V lost 6 bases and J lost 1, with 18 bases in between.